Listed here are 6 T cell receptor beta chains from one sample, sequenced in a study of CD8 T cells in ankylosing spondylitis. TCRdb used MiXCR to reprocess the 5' RACE reads, holding one entry per CDR3 protein. The sample holds approximately 250,000 distinct CDR3 sequences; about 10% are singletons and the top ten take around 2.6%. The sample was blood, either unsorted or a sorted T cell fraction (not recorded which). The receptors shown here come from a male donor with ankylosing spondylitis or in good health (not recorded which).

This clonotype was counted a single time. This chain joins TRBV7-2 and TRBJ1-4, with 7 bases fitting TRBD1. The CDR3 is 14 residues long. V lost 1 base to trimming and J lost 10 bases; unmatched junction nucleotides: 6. CDR1 and CDR2 from the germline V gene are SGHTA and FQGNSA. In DNA form, the CDR3 reads TGTGCCAGCAGCTTAGAGGGCAGGGGGGGAAAACTGTTTTTT. This sequence encodes CASSLEGRGGKLFF. The variable domain in full, completed from reference TRBV7-2 and TRBJ1-4, reads GAGVSQSPSNKVTEKGKDVELRCDPISGHTALYWYRQSLGQGLEFLIYFQGNSAPDKSGLPSDRFSAERTGGSVSTLTIQRTQQEDSAVYLCASSLEGRGGKLFFGSGTQLSVL.

This clonotype was recorded at least ten times. The CDR3 DNA is TGTGCCAGCAGCGTCGGCAGCTCTACCTATAATTCACCCCTCCACTTT. Translated: CASSVGSSTYNSPLHF. The rearrangement links TRBV9 to TRBJ1-6, with D hard to call. V lost 2 bases and J 2 bases, leaving 11 bases between the germline ends. Germline CDR1 SGDLS, CDR2 YYNGEE. This CDR3 spans 16 amino acids.

This clonotype was detected many times. The chain combines TRBV6-2 or TRBV6-3 with TRBJ1-2; no clear D gene. The CDR3 runs to 14 residues. In germline, CDR1 is MNHEY, CDR2 SVGEGT. The V gene lost 3 bases and the J gene lost 4 bases, with 12 bases spanning the gap. Written as DNA, the CDR3 is TGTGCCAGCAGTTATCGCCACCCTCTCTATGGCTACACCTTC. Translating it yields CASSYRHPLYGYTF.

V gene TRBV11-3 combines with J gene TRBJ2-1; TRBD2 might be the D (6 bases). This CDR3 has 14 residues. Looked up from germline, CDR1 is SGHNT and CDR2 is YENEEA. The ends were cut back, 0 bases at V and 6 bases at J, with 9 bases in the middle. The CDR3 region has the DNA TGTGCCAGCAGCTTAGAACGGCGGGGCAATGAGCAGTTCTTC. Translated, it gives CASSLERRGNEQFF.

This clonotype was counted at least ten times. The rearrangement links TRBV5-1 to TRBJ1-5; possibly TRBD1 for D (6 bases). V lost 4 bases, J lost 1 base, and 12 bases lay in between. The germline gives CDR1 SGHRS, CDR2 YFSETQ. This CDR3 spans 15 amino acids. CDR3 sequence reads: CASSPGGGSNQPQHF. CDR3 bases: TGCGCCAGCAGCCCAGGCGGGGGCAGCAATCAGCCCCAGCATTTT.

The chain carries TRBV28 and TRBJ2-3; 11 bases map to TRBD2. Trimming at V came to 5 bases and at J to 5 bases, leaving 9 bases not matched to a gene. Germline lookup yields CDR1 MDHEN and CDR2 SYDVKM. The CDR3 extends over 16 amino acids. The CDR3 here is CASSLPGGLAVDTQYF. DNA of the CDR3: TGTGCCAGCAGTCTCCCGGGGGGACTAGCGGTAGATACGCAGTATTTT.